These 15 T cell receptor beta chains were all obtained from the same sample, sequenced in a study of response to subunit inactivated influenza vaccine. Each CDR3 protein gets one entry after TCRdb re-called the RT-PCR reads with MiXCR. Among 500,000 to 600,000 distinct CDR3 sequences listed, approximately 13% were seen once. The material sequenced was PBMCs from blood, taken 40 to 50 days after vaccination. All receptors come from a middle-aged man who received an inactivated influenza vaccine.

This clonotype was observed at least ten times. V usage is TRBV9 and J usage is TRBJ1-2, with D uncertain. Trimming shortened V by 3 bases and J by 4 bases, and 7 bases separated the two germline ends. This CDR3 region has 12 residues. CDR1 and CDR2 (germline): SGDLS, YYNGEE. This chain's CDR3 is CASSGSAYGYTF. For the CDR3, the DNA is TGTGCCAGCAGCGGCTCCGCCTATGGCTACACCTTC.

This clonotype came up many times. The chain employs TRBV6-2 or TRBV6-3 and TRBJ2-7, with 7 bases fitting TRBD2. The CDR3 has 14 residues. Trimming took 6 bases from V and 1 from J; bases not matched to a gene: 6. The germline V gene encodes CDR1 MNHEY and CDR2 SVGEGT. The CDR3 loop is CASRDWRESYEQYF. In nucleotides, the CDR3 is TGTGCCAGCAGGGACTGGCGGGAGTCCTACGAGCAGTACTTC.

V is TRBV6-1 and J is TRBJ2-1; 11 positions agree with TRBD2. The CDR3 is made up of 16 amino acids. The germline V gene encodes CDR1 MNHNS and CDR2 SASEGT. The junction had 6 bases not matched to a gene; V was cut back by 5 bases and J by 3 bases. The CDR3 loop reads CASSSLAGGRYNEQFF. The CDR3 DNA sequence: TGTGCCAGCAGTAGTCTAGCGGGAGGTCGCTACAATGAGCAGTTCTTC.

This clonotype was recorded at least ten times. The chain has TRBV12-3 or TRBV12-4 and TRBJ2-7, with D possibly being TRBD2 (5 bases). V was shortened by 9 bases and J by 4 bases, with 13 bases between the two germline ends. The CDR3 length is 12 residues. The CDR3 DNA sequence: TGTGCCAGTGGGCCTAGCCATTACGAGCAGTACTTC. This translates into CASGPSHYEQYF.

The chain's CDR3 is CASTPRWGKVSYNEQFF. CDR3 bases: TGTGCCAGCACCCCCCGATGGGGGAAAGTCTCCTACAATGAGCAGTTCTTC. V usage is TRBV28 and J usage is TRBJ2-1; D may correspond to TRBD1 or TRBD2 (5 bases each). The ends were cut back, 7 bases at V and 0 bases at J, with 19 bases in the middle. The germline gives CDR1 MDHEN, CDR2 SYDVKM. The length of the CDR3 is 17 residues.

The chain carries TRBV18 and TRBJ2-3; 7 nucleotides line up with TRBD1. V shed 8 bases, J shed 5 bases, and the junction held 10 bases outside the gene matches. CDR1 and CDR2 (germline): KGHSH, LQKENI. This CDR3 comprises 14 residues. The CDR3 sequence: CASRKGAQLDTQYF. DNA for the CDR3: TGTGCCAGCCGGAAGGGGGCGCAACTAGATACGCAGTATTTT.

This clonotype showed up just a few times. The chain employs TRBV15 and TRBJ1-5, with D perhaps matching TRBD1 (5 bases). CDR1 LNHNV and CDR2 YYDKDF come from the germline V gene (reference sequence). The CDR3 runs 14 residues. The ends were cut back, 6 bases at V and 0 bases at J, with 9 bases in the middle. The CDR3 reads CATRPDSSNQPQHF. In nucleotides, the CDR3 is TGTGCCACCAGGCCCGACAGTAGCAATCAGCCCCAGCATTTT.

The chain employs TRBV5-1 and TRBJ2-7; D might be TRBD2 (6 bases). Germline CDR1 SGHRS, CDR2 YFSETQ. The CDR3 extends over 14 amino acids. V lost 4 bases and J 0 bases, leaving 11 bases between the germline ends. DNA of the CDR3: TGCGCCAGCAGCGGGAGGTTGTCCTCCTACGAGCAGTACTTC. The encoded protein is CASSGRLSSYEQYF. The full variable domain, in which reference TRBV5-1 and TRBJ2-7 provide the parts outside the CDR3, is KAGVTQTPRYLIKTRGQQVTLSCSPISGHRSVSWYQQTPGQGLQFLFEYFSETQRNKGNFPGRFSGRQFSNSRSEMNVSTLELGDSALYLCASSGRLSSYEQYFGPGTRLTVT.

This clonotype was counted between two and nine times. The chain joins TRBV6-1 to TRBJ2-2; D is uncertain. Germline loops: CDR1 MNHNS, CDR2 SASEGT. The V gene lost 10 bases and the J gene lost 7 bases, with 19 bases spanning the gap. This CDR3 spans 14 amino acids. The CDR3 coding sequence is TGTGCCACCGCGGAAGGAATCCTCATCGGGGAGCTGTTTTTT. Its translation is CATAEGILIGELFF.

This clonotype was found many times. CDR3 loop: CASSLDRVGTEAFF. CDR3 DNA: TGTGCCAGCAGTTTAGACAGGGTGGGGACTGAAGCTTTCTTT. The gene calls are TRBV27 and TRBJ1-1; 7 bases are a match to TRBD1. V lost 2 bases and J lost 5; bases outside the gene matches: 5. Germline lookup yields CDR1 MNHEY and CDR2 SMNVEV (reference sequence). The CDR3 length is 14 residues.

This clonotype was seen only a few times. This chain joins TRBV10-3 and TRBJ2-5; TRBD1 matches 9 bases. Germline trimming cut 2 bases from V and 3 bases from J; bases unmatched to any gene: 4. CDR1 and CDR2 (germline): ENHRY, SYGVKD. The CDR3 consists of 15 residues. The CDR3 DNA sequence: TGTGCCATCAGTGAGGGAGGACAGGGGAAAGAGACCCAGTACTTC. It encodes CAISEGGQGKETQYF.

CDR3 loop: CASSLYGSYNEQFF. The CDR3 nucleotides read TGTGCCAGCAGCTTATACGGGAGTTACAATGAGCAGTTCTTC. This chain connects TRBV7-2 to TRBJ2-1; perhaps TRBD2 as D (6 bases). V lost 2 bases and J lost 4, with 9 bases in between. This CDR3 contains 14 residues. Germline CDR1 is SGHTA and CDR2 is FQGNSA. Filled out from reference TRBV7-2 and TRBJ2-1, the complete variable domain reads GAGVSQSPSNKVTEKGKDVELRCDPISGHTALYWYRQSLGQGLEFLIYFQGNSAPDKSGLPSDRFSAERTGGSVSTLTIQRTQQEDSAVYLCASSLYGSYNEQFFGPGTRLTVL.

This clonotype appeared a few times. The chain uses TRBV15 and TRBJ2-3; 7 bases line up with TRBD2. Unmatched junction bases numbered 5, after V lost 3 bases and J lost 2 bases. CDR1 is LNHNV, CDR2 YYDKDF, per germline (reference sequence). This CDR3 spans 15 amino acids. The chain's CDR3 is CATSSASGTTDTQYF. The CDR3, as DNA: TGTGCCACCAGCAGTGCCAGCGGGACCACAGATACGCAGTATTTT.

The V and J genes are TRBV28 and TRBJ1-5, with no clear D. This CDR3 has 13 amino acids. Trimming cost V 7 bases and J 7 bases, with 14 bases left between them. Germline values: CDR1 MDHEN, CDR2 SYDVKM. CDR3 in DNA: TGTGCCAGCACGTCTGGGGTTGGCCAGCCCCAGCATTTT. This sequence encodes CASTSGVGQPQHF.

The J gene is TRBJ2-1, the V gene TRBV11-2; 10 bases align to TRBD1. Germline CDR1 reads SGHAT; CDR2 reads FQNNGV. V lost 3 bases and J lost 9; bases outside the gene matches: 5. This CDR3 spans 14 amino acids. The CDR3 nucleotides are TGTGCCAGCAGCTTCGACAGGGGGCCCCGTGAGCAGTTCTTC. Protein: CASSFDRGPREQFF.